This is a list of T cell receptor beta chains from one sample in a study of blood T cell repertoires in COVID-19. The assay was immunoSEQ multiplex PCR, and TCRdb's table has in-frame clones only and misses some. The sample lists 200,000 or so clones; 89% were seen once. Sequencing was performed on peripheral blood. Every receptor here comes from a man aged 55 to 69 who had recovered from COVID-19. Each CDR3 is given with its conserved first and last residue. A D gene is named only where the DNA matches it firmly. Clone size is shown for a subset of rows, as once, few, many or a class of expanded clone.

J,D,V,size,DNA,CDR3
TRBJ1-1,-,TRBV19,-,TGTGCCAGTAGTAAAAACAGGAACACTGAAGCTTTCTTT,CASSKNRNTEAFF
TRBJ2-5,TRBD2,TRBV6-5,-,TGTGCCAGCAGCTCGCTAGCGGGGCCAGAGACCCAGTACTTC,CASSSLAGPETQYF
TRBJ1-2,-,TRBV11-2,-,TGTGCCAGCAGGCCTCTTAGGGGGACCGACTATGGCTACACCTTC,CASRPLRGTDYGYTF
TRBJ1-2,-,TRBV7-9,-,TGTGCCAGCAGCGGATCGGGTTACGGCTACACCTTC,CASSGSGYGYTF
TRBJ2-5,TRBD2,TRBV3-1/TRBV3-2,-,TGTGCCAGCAGCTACTGGGCTAGCGGGGAGACCCAGTACTTC,CASSYWASGETQYF
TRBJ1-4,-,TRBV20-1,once,TGCAGTGCTATTAATAATGAAAAACTGTTTTTT,CSAINNEKLFF
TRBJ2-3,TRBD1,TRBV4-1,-,TGCGCCAGCAGTTCCGGGACAGCTAATACAGATACGCAGTATTTT,CASSSGTANTDTQYF
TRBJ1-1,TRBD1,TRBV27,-,TGTGCCAGCAGTCCGAAACCGGGACAGGTACAAAGATCTGAAGCTTTCTTT,CASSPKPGQVQRSEAFF
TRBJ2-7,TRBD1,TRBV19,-,TGTGCCAGTAGAAACACAGGGGGCAGTTACGAGCAGTACTTC,CASRNTGGSYEQYF
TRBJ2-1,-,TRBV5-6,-,TGTGCCAGCAGCTTGGGGGCTACACGTGAGCAGTTCTTC,CASSLGATREQFF
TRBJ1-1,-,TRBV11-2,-,TGTGCCAGCAGCCCACGGCAGGGTCAAGGGACTGAAGCTTTCTTT,CASSPRQGQGTEAFF
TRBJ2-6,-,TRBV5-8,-,TGTGCCAGCAGCATCAGGGTCGCTGGGGCCAACGTCCTGACTTTC,CASSIRVAGANVLTF
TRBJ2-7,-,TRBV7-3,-,TGTGCCAGCAGCTTAACTTCACAGGGTGCCCACGAGCAGTACTTC,CASSLTSQGAHEQYF
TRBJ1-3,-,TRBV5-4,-,TGTGCCAGCAGCTGGGGGACCGGACAGATAGGAAACACCATATATTTT,CASSWGTGQIGNTIYF
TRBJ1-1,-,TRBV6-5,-,TGTGCCAGCAGACAACAGGGTCTTAAGACTGAAGCTTTCTTT,CASRQQGLKTEAFF
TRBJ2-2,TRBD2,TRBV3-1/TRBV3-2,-,TGTGCCAGCAGCGTTCTTTTAGCGGGGGCGAACACCGGGGAGCTGTTTTTT,CASSVLLAGANTGELFF
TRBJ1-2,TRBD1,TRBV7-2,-,TGTGCCAGCAGCCGGGACAGGGGAGACTATGGCTACACCTTC,CASSRDRGDYGYTF
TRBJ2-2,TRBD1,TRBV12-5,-,TGTGCTAGTGGTTCCCCGGCCGGGACAGCTAGCGGGGAGCTGTTTTTT,CASGSPAGTASGELFF
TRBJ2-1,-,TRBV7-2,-,TGTGCCAGCAGCTTAGTAGTGGGGCCCTACAATGAGCAGTTCTTC,CASSLVVGPYNEQFF
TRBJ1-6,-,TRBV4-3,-,TGCGCCAGCAGCCGGGGCCCCGTCAATTCACCCCTCCACTTT,CASSRGPVNSPLHF
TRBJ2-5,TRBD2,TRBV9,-,TGTGCCAGCAGCGTGGCGGGAGCATCAGAGACCCAGTACTTC,CASSVAGASETQYF
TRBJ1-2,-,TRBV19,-,TGTGCCAGTAGTATATTGGGGGCTACCAACTATGGCTACACCTTC,CASSILGATNYGYTF
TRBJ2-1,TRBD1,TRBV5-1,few,TGCGCCAGCAGCAATCCGGGACAGGGTCTCCACCTTTACAATGAGCAGTTCTTC,CASSNPGQGLHLYNEQFF
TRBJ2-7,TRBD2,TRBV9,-,TGTGCCAGCAGCGAAGGGACTAGCGGGAGAGGCGAGCAGTACTTC,CASSEGTSGRGEQYF
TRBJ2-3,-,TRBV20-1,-,TGCAGTCCACAGGGTACAGATACGCAGTATTTT,CSPQGTDTQYF
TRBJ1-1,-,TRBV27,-,TGTGCCAGCAGTGGCAGGTTGGGGAACACTGAAGCTTTCTTT,CASSGRLGNTEAFF
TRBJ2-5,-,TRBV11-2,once,TGTGCCAGCAGCTTAGGGCAGAAAGAGACCCAGTACTTC,CASSLGQKETQYF
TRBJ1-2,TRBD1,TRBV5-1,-,TGCGCCAGCAGCTTTGGGGACAGAGACTATGGCTACACCTTC,CASSFGDRDYGYTF
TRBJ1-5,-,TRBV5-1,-,TGCGCCAGCAGCCCCGGTACCCAAAATCAGCCCCAGCATTTT,CASSPGTQNQPQHF
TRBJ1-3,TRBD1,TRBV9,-,TGTGCCAGCAGCGCCCGGGACAGGGAATCTGGAAACACCATATATTTT,CASSARDRESGNTIYF
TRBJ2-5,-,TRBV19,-,TGTGCCAGTAGTATTAGTGGGGCAGGAGAGACCCAGTACTTC,CASSISGAGETQYF
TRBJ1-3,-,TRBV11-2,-,TGTGCCAGCAGCTTGGGAGGAGGGAACACCATATATTTT,CASSLGGGNTIYF
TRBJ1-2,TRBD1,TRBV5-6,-,TGTGCCAGCAGCTTGCCACAGGGGGCGAGTGGCTACACCTTC,CASSLPQGASGYTF
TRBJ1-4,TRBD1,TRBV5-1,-,TGCGCCAGCAGCCTATCGCTTGGACAGGGCTCAACTAATGAAAAACTGTTTTTT,CASSLSLGQGSTNEKLFF
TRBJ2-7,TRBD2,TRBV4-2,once,TGTGCCAGCAGCCAAGACGGTTGGGGTGCGGGAGGGGCCTACGAGCAGTACTTC,CASSQDGWGAGGAYEQYF
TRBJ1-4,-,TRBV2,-,TGTGCCAGCAGTCTCACAGGAGACGAAAAACTGTTTTTT,CASSLTGDEKLFF
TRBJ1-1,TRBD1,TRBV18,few,TGTGCCAGCTCCCCCGGGACAGGGACTGAAGCTTTCTTT,CASSPGTGTEAFF
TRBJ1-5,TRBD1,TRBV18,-,TGTGCCAGCTCCCTCCAGGGGACAGGTTATAGCAATCAGCCCCAGCATTTT,CASSLQGTGYSNQPQHF
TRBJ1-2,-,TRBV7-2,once,TGTGCCAGCAGCTCCAACTCGGGACCATGGGGGGATGGCTACACCTTC,CASSSNSGPWGDGYTF
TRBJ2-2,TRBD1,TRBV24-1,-,TGTGCCACCAGTGAGACGGGACAGGGGTTCGCCGGGGAGCTGTTTTTT,CATSETGQGFAGELFF